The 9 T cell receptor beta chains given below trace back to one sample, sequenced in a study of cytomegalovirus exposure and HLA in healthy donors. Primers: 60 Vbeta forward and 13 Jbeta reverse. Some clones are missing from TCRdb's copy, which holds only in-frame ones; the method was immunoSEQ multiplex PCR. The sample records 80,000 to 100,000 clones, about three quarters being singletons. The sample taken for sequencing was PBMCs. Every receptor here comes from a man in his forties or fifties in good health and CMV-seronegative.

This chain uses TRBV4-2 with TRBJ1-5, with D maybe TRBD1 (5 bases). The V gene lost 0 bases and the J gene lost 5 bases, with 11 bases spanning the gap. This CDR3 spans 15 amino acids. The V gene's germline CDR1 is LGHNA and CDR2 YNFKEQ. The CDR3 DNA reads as TGTGCCAGCAGCCAAGATCCGACAGAATATCAGCCCCAGCATTTT. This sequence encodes CASSQDPTEYQPQHF.

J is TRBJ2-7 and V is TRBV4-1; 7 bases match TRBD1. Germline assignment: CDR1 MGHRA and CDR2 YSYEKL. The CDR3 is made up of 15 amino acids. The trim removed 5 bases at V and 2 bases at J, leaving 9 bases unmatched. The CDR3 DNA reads TGCGCCAGCAGCTTCAGACAGGGTGGGACCTACGAGCAGTACTTC. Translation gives CASSFRQGGTYEQYF.

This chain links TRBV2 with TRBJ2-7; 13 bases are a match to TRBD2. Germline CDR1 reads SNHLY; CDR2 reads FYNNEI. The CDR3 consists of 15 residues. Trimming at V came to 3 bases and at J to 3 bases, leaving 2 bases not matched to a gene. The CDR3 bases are TGTGCCAGCAGTGATGGGACTAGCGGGGACTACGAGCAGTACTTC. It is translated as CASSDGTSGDYEQYF.

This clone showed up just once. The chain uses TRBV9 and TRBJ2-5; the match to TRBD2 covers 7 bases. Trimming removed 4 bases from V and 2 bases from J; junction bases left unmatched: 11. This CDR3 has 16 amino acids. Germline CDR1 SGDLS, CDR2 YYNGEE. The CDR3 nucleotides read TGTGCCAGCAGCACCCAACCTCCGGGAGGACAAGAGACCCAGTACTTC. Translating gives CASSTQPPGGQETQYF.

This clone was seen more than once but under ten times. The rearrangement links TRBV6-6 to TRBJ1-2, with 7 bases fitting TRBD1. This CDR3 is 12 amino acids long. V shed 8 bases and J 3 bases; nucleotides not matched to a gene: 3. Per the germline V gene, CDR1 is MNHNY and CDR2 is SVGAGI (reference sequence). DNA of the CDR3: TGTGCCAGCCAAACAGGGGACTATGGCTACACCTTC. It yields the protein CASQTGDYGYTF.

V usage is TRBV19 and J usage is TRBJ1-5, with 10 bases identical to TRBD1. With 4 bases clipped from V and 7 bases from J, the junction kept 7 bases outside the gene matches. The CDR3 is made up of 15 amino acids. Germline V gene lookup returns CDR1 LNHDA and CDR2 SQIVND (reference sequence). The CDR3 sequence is CASSTRTGGGQPQHF. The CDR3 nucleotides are TGTGCCAGTAGTACCCGGACAGGGGGGGGACAGCCCCAGCATTTT.

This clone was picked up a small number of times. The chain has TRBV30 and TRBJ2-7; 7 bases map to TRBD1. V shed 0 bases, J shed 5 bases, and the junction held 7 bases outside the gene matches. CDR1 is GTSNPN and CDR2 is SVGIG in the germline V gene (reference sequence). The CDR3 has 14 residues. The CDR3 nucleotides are TGTGCCTGGAGTGTACGACAGGGCTATGACGAGCAGTACTTC. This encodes CAWSVRQGYDEQYF.

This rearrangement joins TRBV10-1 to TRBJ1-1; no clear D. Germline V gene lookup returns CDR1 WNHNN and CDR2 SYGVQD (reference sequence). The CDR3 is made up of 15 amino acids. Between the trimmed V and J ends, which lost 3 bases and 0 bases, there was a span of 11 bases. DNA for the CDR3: TGCGCCAGCAGTGACCTGTCCGGGGTGAACACTGAAGCTTTCTTT. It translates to CASSDLSGVNTEAFF.

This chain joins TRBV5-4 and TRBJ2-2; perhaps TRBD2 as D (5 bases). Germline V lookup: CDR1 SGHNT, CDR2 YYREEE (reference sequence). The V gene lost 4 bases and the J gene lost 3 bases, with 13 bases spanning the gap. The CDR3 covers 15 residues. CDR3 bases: TGTGCCAGCAGCCGCCCCGGGATCGACACCGGGGAGCTGTTTTTT. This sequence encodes CASSRPGIDTGELFF.